These 25 T cell receptor beta chains share one sample of origin, sequenced in a study of spatial heterogeneity in lung cancer. The sample's time point: blood at routine non-recurrence follow-up after resection. TCRdb independently ran MiXCR on the 5' RACE reads; one entry per CDR3 protein. This sample carries approximately 93,000 distinct CDR3 sequences, roughly a fifth of them seen once, and the ten largest clones take around a fifth. Material: PBMCs, obtained at follow-up. These receptors were taken from a male donor with early-stage non-small cell lung cancer.

The genes are TRBV6-2 or TRBV6-3 and TRBJ1-1; tentative D call: TRBD1 (5 bases). Germline CDR1 is MNHEY and CDR2 is SVGEGT. With 2 bases removed from V and 0 bases from J, the gap between germline ends came to 13 bases. This CDR3 has 16 amino acids. The CDR3 loop reads CASSYHRQTLNTEAFF. The CDR3 DNA follows: TGTGCCAGCAGTTACCACCGACAGACTCTGAACACTGAAGCTTTCTTT.

This sequence joins TRBV5-5 and TRBJ1-1, with D possibly matching TRBD1 (5 bases). V gave up 2 bases and J gave up 2 bases, with 10 bases separating them. Germline CDR1 reads SGHKS; CDR2 reads YYEKEE (reference sequence). The CDR3 has 14 residues. The CDR3 DNA sequence: TGTGCCAGCAGCTTAGGGACGGGAAACACTGAAGCTTTCTTT. This translates into CASSLGTGNTEAFF.

The rearrangement uses TRBV6-6 and TRBJ2-3, with D unresolved. The V end was cut by 0 bases, the J end by 6 bases, with 10 bases between. Per germline, CDR1 MNHNY and CDR2 SVGAGI (reference sequence). The CDR3 loop spans 14 amino acids. In nucleotides, the CDR3 is TGTGCCAGCAGTTACTCGTTTATAGGGGATACGCAGTATTTT. Translation gives CASSYSFIGDTQYF.

This clonotype was picked up a small number of times. The chain links TRBV6-1 to TRBJ1-3; D might be TRBD1 (6 bases). The CDR3 covers 18 residues. Trimming took 6 bases from V and 0 from J, leaving 21 bases between them. The germline V gene encodes CDR1 MNHNS and CDR2 SASEGT. CDR3 loop: CASSKRRDIGSSGNTIYF. The CDR3 DNA sequence: TGTGCCAGCAGCAAACGACGGGACATCGGAAGCTCTGGAAACACCATATATTTT.

This clonotype was seen repeatedly, ten times or more. V usage is TRBV11-2 and J usage is TRBJ2-1, with D perhaps TRBD1 or TRBD2 (5 bases each). V gave up 7 bases and J gave up 10 bases, with 14 bases separating them. Germline assignment: CDR1 SGHAT and CDR2 FQNNGV. The CDR3 runs 12 residues. CDR3 nucleotide sequence: TGTGCCAGCAAACAGGCCGGGAAAGAGCAGTTCTTC. Translated: CASKQAGKEQFF.

The gene calls are TRBV9 and TRBJ1-3; D gene unclear. Trimming removed 2 bases from V and 1 base from J, with 7 bases in between. CDR1 and CDR2 from the germline V gene are SGDLS and YYNGEE. This CDR3 has 14 amino acids. The CDR3 reads CASSVGVSGNTIYF. The CDR3 coding sequence is TGTGCCAGCAGCGTTGGGGTATCTGGAAACACCATATATTTT. The entire variable domain, with the rest obtained from reference TRBV9 and TRBJ1-3, is as follows: DSGVTQTPKHLITATGQRVTLRCSPRSGDLSVYWYQQSLDQGLQFLIQYYNGEERAKGNILERFSAQQFPDLHSELNLSSLELGDSALYFCASSVGVSGNTIYFGEGSWLTVV.

This clonotype was counted between two and nine times. The chain is built from TRBV7-2 and TRBJ2-3; 7 nucleotides align to TRBD1. Germline V CDR1 and CDR2: SGHTA, FQGNSA. V was pared by 6 bases and J by 2 bases, with 8 bases of the junction left unmatched. The CDR3 has 15 amino acids. CDR3: CASRKPGQNTDTQYF. CDR3 nucleotide sequence: TGTGCCAGCAGAAAACCGGGACAGAACACAGATACGCAGTATTTT.

The J gene is TRBJ1-6, the V gene TRBV20-1, with D unresolved. V lost 7 bases and J lost 14, with 24 bases in between. CDR1 and CDR2 from the germline V gene are DFQATT and SNEGSKA (reference sequence). CDR3 size: 14 residues. DNA for the CDR3: TGCAGTGTTCAGAGGCGGACTCCGTTTTCGTCCCTCCACTTT. Its translation: CSVQRRTPFSSLHF.

The J gene is TRBJ1-5, the V gene TRBV24-1, with D maybe TRBD1 (5 bases). The CDR3 runs to 16 residues. Trimming shortened V by 4 bases and J by 3 bases, and 15 bases separated the two germline ends. Looked up from germline, CDR1 is KGHDR and CDR2 is SFDVKD. The CDR3 region is CATSEGSRGFNQPQHF. In DNA form, the CDR3 reads TGTGCCACCAGTGAGGGATCGCGGGGCTTCAATCAGCCCCAGCATTTT.

This clonotype was detected only once. As DNA, the CDR3 is TGTGCCAGCAGCTCTGGACAGGGTAGCGCTGAAGCTTTCTTT. Translated, it gives CASSSGQGSAEAFF. The genes are TRBV7-9 and TRBJ1-1, with 8 positions matching TRBD1. V gave up 4 bases and J gave up 6 bases; unmatched junction bases: 7. This CDR3 is 14 amino acids long. Germline CDR1 and CDR2: SEHNR and FQNEAQ (reference sequence).

J is TRBJ2-5 and V is TRBV7-9, with 8 nucleotides matching TRBD1. Unmatched junction bases numbered 16, after V lost 5 bases and J lost 5 bases. The V gene's germline CDR1 is SEHNR and CDR2 FQNEAQ (reference sequence). This CDR3 spans 17 amino acids. CDR3: CASSRTIGTGEHETQYF. The CDR3 region has the DNA TGTGCCAGCAGCCGAACCATTGGGACAGGAGAACATGAGACCCAGTACTTC.

This clonotype has more than one count but fewer than ten. The chain uses TRBV19 and TRBJ2-2; 10 bases match TRBD1. The CDR3 is 19 amino acids. Germline V CDR1 and CDR2: LNHDA, SQIVND (reference sequence). The J segment lost 0 bases and the V segment lost 2 bases, leaving 9 bases of the junction unmatched. Here the CDR3 reads CASSIFPDRGYTNTGELFF. DNA of the CDR3: TGTGCCAGTAGTATATTCCCGGACAGGGGGTATACGAACACCGGGGAGCTGTTTTTT. Full variable domain (outside the CDR3, taken from reference TRBV19 and TRBJ2-2): DGGITQSPKYLFRKEGQNVTLSCEQNLNHDAMYWYRQDPGQGLRLIYYSQIVNDFQKGDIAEGYSVSREKKESFPLTVTSAQKNPTAFYLCASSIFPDRGYTNTGELFFGEGSRLTVL.

V usage is TRBV7-6 and J usage is TRBJ2-3; 12 nucleotides agree with TRBD2. This CDR3 is built from 15 residues. The J segment lost 5 bases and the V segment lost 7 bases, leaving 7 bases of the junction unmatched. Looked up from germline, CDR1 is SGHVS and CDR2 is FNYEAQ. CDR3 sequence: CASIRTSGEGDTQYF. The CDR3 DNA reads as TGTGCCAGCATCCGGACTAGCGGGGAGGGAGATACGCAGTATTTT.

This clonotype was detected only a few times. This chain links TRBV5-1 with TRBJ2-5; D possibly matches TRBD1 or TRBD2 (5 bases each). V was trimmed by 4 bases and J by 5 bases, leaving 18 bases between them. This CDR3 contains 15 residues. Germline V gene sequence: CDR1 SGHRS, CDR2 YFSETQ. This chain's CDR3 is CASSPGFRGEETQYF. CDR3 DNA: TGCGCCAGCAGCCCAGGGTTCCGGGGAGAGGAGACCCAGTACTTC.

This clonotype occurred a few times. The chain uses TRBV3-1 and TRBJ2-1, with D unclear. V shed 1 base and J shed 8 bases, with 3 bases lying between them. The CDR3 is made up of 11 amino acids. The germline V gene has CDR1 LGHDT and CDR2 YNNKEL (reference sequence). CDR3 sequence (DNA): TGTGCCAGCAGCCAAGGGCATGAGCAGTTCTTC. Its protein product is CASSQGHEQFF.

V is TRBV6-5 and J is TRBJ1-1; tentative D call: TRBD1 (5 bases). Trimming pared 8 bases from V and 4 bases from J, leaving 20 bases between. CDR3 length: 15 residues. Germline CDR1 MNHEY, CDR2 SVGAGI. In DNA form, the CDR3 reads TGTGCCAGCCACCCGACAGTCTCCTTAAGCACTGAAGCTTTCTTT. This sequence encodes CASHPTVSLSTEAFF.

This clonotype has more than one count but fewer than ten. CDR3 residues: CASSFGVGPDTDTQYF. The CDR3, as DNA: TGTGCCAGCAGCTTTGGGGTAGGGCCCGACACAGATACGCAGTATTTT. The chain links TRBV5-8 to TRBJ2-3; unclear D gene. The V and J ends lost 2 bases and 2 bases respectively, with 15 bases between them. Per the germline V gene, CDR1 is SGHTS and CDR2 is YDEGEE. The CDR3 runs to 16 residues.

This chain connects TRBV27 to TRBJ2-1, with D possibly matching TRBD1 (6 bases). Trimming left V 3 bases short and J 4 bases short, with 13 bases between. The CDR3 totals 15 residues. In germline, CDR1 is MNHEY, CDR2 SMNVEV (reference sequence). This CDR3 is CASSFPSRGYNEQFF. The CDR3 region has the DNA TGTGCCAGCAGTTTCCCGTCTAGGGGGTACAATGAGCAGTTCTTC.

The chain is built from TRBV19 and TRBJ1-1, with D possibly matching TRBD1 (6 bases). The germline gives CDR1 LNHDA, CDR2 SQIVND (reference sequence). V gave up 7 bases and J gave up 1 base, with 22 bases separating them. The CDR3 is made up of 17 amino acids. CDR3 nucleotides: TGTGCCAGTACTAGATCGGGCACAGGGCCAGGGAACACTGAAGCTTTCTTT. Amino acid sequence: CASTRSGTGPGNTEAFF.

This clonotype was observed a few times. In DNA form, the CDR3 reads TGTGCCAGCACTCTAACGGACGGGAGATCCTACAATGAGCAGTTCTTC. Protein sequence: CASTLTDGRSYNEQFF. The chain has TRBV12-3 or TRBV12-4 and TRBJ2-1, with a possible D match to TRBD2 (6 bases). The CDR3 sequence is 16 residues long. V lost 7 bases and J lost 1, with 17 bases in between.

There are a few counts of this clonotype. The chain uses TRBV6-2 or TRBV6-3 and TRBJ2-4, with D unresolved. The length of the CDR3 is 12 residues. The germline V gene has CDR1 MNHEY and CDR2 SVGEGT. Trimming took off 0 bases at V and 16 bases at J, with 13 bases between the two ends. The CDR3 region has the DNA TGTGCCAGCAGTTACTCGATGGCAAAACAATACTTC. It codes for CASSYSMAKQYF.

There are a few counts of this clonotype. J is TRBJ2-1 and V is TRBV6-2 or TRBV6-3; a possible D gene is TRBD2 (6 bases). Germline values: CDR1 MNHEY, CDR2 SVGEGT. The CDR3 runs to 14 residues. Trimming shortened V by 0 bases and J by 10 bases, and 13 bases separated the two germline ends. CDR3 bases: TGTGCCAGCAGTTACTCGAGAGTGAGCGGGGAGCAGTTCTTC. Amino acid sequence: CASSYSRVSGEQFF.

This chain joins TRBV20-1 and TRBJ1-4; 7 bases fit TRBD1. The CDR3 has 14 residues. The germline gives CDR1 DFQATT, CDR2 SNEGSKA (reference sequence). The V segment lost 2 bases and the J segment 5 bases; nucleotides outside the gene matches: 5. The CDR3 nucleotides read TGCAGTGCTAGACAGACAGGGATGAATGAAAAACTGTTTTTT. Its translation is CSARQTGMNEKLFF.

The chain recombines TRBV12-3 or TRBV12-4 with TRBJ1-2; D remains unclear. The CDR3 has 13 amino acids. The V and J ends lost 6 bases and 0 bases respectively, with 8 bases between them. CDR3 sequence reads: CASSALANYGYTF. CDR3 DNA: TGTGCCAGCAGCGCATTAGCTAACTATGGCTACACCTTC.

This chain links TRBV6-5 with TRBJ2-1, with 7 bases that match TRBD1. There are 14 residues in the CDR3. Germline V gene data show CDR1 as MNHEY and CDR2 as SVGAGI. Trimming cost V 6 bases and J 4 bases; bases outside gene matches: 6. CDR3 region: CASRQGQIYNEQFF. The CDR3 coding sequence is TGTGCCAGCAGGCAGGGACAGATATACAATGAGCAGTTCTTC.